This TCR beta chain comes out of a study of cytomegalovirus exposure and HLA in healthy donors. The PCR ran on 60 Vbeta and 13 Jbeta primers. Libraries were prepared by immunoSEQ multiplex PCR; TCRdb keeps only in-frame clonotypes and omits some of them. The table includes roughly 140,000 clones, about 80% detected once. The germline gives CDR1 SGHVS, CDR2 FQNEAQ. The CDR3 length is 11 residues. The V gene lost 5 bases and the J gene lost 8 bases, with 9 bases spanning the gap. The sample was PBMCs. The rearrangement uses TRBV7-8 and TRBJ1-1; perhaps TRBD1 as D (5 bases). This sequence originates from a man aged 25-40 years in good health and CMV-seropositive. The CDR3 coding sequence is TGTGCCAGCAGCACCAGGGCCGAAGCTTTCTTT. It encodes CASSTRAEAFF.